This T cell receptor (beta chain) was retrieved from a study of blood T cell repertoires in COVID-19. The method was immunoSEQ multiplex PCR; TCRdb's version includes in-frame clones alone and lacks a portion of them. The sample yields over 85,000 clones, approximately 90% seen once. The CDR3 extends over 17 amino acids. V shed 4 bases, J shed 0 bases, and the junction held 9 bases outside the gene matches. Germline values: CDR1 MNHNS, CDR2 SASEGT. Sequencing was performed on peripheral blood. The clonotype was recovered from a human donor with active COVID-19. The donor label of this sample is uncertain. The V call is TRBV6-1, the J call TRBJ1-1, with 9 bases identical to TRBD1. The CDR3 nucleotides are TGTGCCAGCAGTGGAGGGACAGGGAGGTACATGAACACTGAAGCTTTCTTT. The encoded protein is CASSGGTGRYMNTEAFF.